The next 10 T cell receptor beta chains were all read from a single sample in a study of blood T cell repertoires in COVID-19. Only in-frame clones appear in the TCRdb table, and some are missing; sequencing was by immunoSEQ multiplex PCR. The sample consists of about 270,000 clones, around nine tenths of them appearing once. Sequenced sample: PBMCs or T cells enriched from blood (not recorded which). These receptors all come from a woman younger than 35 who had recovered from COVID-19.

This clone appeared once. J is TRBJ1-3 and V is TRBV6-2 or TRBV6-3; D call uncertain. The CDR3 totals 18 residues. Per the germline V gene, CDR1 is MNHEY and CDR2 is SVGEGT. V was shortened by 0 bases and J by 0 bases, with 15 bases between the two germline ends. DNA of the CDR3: TGTGCCAGCAGTTACTCGAGGATCGATACCAGCTCTGGAAACACCATATATTTT. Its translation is CASSYSRIDTSSGNTIYF.

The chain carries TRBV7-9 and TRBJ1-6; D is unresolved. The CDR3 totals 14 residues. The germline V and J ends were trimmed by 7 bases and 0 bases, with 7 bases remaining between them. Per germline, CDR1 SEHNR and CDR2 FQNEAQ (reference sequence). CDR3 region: CASNPSSYNSPLHF. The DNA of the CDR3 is TGTGCCAGCAACCCCAGCTCCTATAATTCACCCCTCCACTTT.

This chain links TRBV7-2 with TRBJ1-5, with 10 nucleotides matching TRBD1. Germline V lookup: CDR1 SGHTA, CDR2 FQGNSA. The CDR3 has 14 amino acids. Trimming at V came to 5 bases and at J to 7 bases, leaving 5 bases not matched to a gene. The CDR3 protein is CASSPGTGVQPQHF. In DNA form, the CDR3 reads TGTGCCAGCAGCCCCGGGACAGGGGTCCAGCCCCAGCATTTT. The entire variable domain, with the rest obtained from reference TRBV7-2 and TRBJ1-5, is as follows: GAGVSQSPSNKVTEKGKDVELRCDPISGHTALYWYRQSLGQGLEFLIYFQGNSAPDKSGLPSDRFSAERTGGSVSTLTIQRTQQEDSAVYLCASSPGTGVQPQHFGDGTRLSIL.

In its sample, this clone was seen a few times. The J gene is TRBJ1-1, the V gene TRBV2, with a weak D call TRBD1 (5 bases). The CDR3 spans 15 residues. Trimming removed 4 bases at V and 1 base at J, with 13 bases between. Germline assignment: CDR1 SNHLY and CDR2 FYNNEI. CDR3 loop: CASSGVGGPNTEAFF. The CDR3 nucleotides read TGTGCCAGCAGTGGGGTGGGGGGACCGAACACTGAAGCTTTCTTT.

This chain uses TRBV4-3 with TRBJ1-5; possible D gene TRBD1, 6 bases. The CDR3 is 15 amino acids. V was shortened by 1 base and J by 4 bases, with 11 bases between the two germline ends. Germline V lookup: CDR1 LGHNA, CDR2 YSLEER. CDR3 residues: CASSQGHRVNQPQHF. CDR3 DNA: TGCGCCAGCAGCCAAGGCCACAGGGTGAATCAGCCCCAGCATTTT.

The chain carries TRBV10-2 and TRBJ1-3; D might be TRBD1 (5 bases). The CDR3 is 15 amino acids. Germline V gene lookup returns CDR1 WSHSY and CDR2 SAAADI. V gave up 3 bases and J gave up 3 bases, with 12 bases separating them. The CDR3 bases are TGCGCCAGCAGTGACGCCAGTCAGGGTGGAAACACCATATATTTT. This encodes CASSDASQGGNTIYF.

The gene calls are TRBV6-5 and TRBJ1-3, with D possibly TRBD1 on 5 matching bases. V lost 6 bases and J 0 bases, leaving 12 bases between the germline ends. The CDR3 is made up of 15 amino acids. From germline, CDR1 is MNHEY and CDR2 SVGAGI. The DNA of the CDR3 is TGTGCCAGCAGCCGCGGGACGGCCTCTGGAAACACCATATATTTT. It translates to CASSRGTASGNTIYF.

The CDR3 DNA reads TGTGCCAGTTTGGACAGGGCTGGGGGTGAGCAGTTCTTC. Protein product: CASLDRAGGEQFF. The chain uses TRBV19 and TRBJ2-1, with 8 bases fitting TRBD1. V was pared by 8 bases and J by 9 bases, with 9 bases of the junction left unmatched. The CDR3 has 13 amino acids. CDR1 is LNHDA, CDR2 SQIVND, per germline (reference sequence).

CDR3 protein: CASSSLNTDTQYF. CDR3 in DNA: TGTGCCAGCTCCTCCCTAAACACAGATACGCAGTATTTT. This chain connects TRBV18 to TRBJ2-3; D is unclear. V lost 6 bases, J lost 2 bases, and 9 bases lay in between. CDR1 is KGHSH, CDR2 LQKENI, per germline. CDR3 length: 13 amino acids.

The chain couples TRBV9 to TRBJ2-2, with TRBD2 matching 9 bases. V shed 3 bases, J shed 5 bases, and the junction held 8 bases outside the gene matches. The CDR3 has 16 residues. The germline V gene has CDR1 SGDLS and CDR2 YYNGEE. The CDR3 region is CASSALAGERTGELFF. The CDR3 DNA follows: TGTGCCAGCAGCGCCTTAGCGGGAGAAAGAACCGGGGAGCTGTTTTTT.